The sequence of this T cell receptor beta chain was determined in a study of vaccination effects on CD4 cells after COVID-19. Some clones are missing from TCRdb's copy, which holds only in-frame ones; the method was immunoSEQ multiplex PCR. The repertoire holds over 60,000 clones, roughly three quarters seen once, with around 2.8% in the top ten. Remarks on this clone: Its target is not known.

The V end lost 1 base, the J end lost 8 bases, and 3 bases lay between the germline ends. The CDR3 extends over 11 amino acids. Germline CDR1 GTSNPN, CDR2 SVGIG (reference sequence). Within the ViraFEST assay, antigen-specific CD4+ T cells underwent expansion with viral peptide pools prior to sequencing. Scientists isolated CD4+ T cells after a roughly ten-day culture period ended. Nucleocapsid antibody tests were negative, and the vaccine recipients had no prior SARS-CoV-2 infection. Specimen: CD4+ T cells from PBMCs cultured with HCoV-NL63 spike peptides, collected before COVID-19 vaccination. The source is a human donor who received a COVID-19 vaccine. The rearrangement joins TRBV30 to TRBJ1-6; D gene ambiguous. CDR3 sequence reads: CAWSADSPLHF. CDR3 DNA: TGTGCCTGGAGTGCAGATTCACCCCTCCACTTT.